Below, one T cell receptor (beta chain) is given with its context. All the patients suffered relapse after autologous stem cell transplantation, and brentuximab vedotin exposure differed. The protocol was immunoSEQ multiplex PCR, while the TCRdb copy is restricted to in-frame clones and leaves out a portion. Here the sample spans tens of thousands of clones, 88% being singletons. This entry belongs to a study of PD-1 blockade in classical Hodgkin lymphoma. The germline V gene encodes CDR1 SGHNT and CDR2 YYREEE (reference sequence). Trimming left V 3 bases short and J 5 bases short, with 13 bases between. CDR3 length: 14 residues.

This receptor was identified in a human donor with classical Hodgkin lymphoma. The sequencing here drew on peripheral blood mononuclear cells (PBMCs), taken at baseline. V and J are TRBV5-4 and TRBJ2-3; D is uncertain. DNA for the CDR3: TGTGCCAGCAGCTCGCCGCAGGCCGGAGATACGCAGTATTTT. Its protein product is CASSSPQAGDTQYF.